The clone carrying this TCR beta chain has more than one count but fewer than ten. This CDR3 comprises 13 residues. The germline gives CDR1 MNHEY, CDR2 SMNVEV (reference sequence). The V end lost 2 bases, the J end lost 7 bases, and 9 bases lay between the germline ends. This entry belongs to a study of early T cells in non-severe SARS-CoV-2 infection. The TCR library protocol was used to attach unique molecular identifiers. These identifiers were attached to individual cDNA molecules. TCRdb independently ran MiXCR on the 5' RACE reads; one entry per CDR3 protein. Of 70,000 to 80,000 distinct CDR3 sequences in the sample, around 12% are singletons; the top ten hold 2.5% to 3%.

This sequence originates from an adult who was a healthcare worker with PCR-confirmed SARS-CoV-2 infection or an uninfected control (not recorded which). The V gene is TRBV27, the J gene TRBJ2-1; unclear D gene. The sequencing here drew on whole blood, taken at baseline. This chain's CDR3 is CASSLAVANEQFF. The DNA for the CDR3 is TGTGCCAGCAGTTTAGCCGTGGCGAATGAGCAGTTCTTC.